This is a list of T cell receptor beta chains from one sample in a study of shared clonotypes between healthy human individuals. Profiled with immunoSEQ multiplex PCR; TCRdb holds only in-frame clones, not every one. Altogether approximately 2.5 million clones are present, roughly 93% being singletons, with the ten largest covering roughly 0.39%. The material sequenced was naive CD4+ T cells from PBMCs. The receptors were sampled from a man younger than 30 in good health. Some clones in this sample may be carry-over from other donors' samples. Each CDR3 is given without its conserved first and last residue. The D gene is left open where the match is weak. Some rows have no size entry. The others give once, few or many, or a class for an expanded clone.

>-|-|TRBJ1-1|TRBV10-3
AIQGGTLNTEAF
>once|TRBD1|TRBJ1-5|TRBV28
ASSLRWTGGLQPQH
>-|-|TRBJ2-7|TRBV5-1
ASSPWLGDGSYEQY
>-|-|TRBJ1-4|TRBV5-4
ASRSGPEVEKLF
>-|TRBD1|TRBJ1-2|TRBV2
ASRAQDRGRGYT
>once|TRBD1|TRBJ1-2|TRBV5-1
ASSLPGGADYGYT
>-|-|TRBJ1-1|TRBV7-9
ASSADTRGEAF
>-|TRBD2|TRBJ2-7|TRBV7-3
ASSWAGVLSEQY
>-|-|TRBJ1-2|TRBV5-1
ASSSLGDIGGYT
>-|-|TRBJ2-5|TRBV10-3
AARPGVVETQY
>-|TRBD2|TRBJ2-6|TRBV18
ASLPSGSSGANVLT
>-|TRBD1|TRBJ2-3|TRBV7-8
ASSSRPGQGDTDTQY
>-|-|TRBJ2-7|TRBV7-2
ASSFIGGSYEQY
>-|TRBD1|TRBJ2-5|TRBV7-8
ASSLDLPGQGQETQY
>-|TRBD1|TRBJ2-7|TRBV19
ASSVLRGQGSNEQY
>-|-|TRBJ1-5|TRBV9
ASSGPFRDRTYSNQPQH
>-|-|TRBJ1-1|TRBV5-4
ASSPNPFGDTEAF
>-|-|TRBJ2-7|TRBV18
ASSPDSNRGYEQY
>-|TRBD2|TRBJ2-3|TRBV7-9
ASSSRSGIEDTQY
>-|-|TRBJ2-7|TRBV7-2
ASSLVHSPSSYEQY
>-|TRBD2|TRBJ2-1|TRBV6-5
ASSYSTGGRSNEQF
>-|-|TRBJ2-5|TRBV6-6
ASRPAPGAQETQY
>-|-|TRBJ2-5|TRBV7-9
ASSLGTARETQY
>-|-|TRBJ1-1|TRBV28
ASSLSFWGTTEAF
>-|TRBD1|TRBJ1-1|TRBV7-9
ASSLGTANTEAF
>-|-|TRBJ2-1|TRBV7-2
ASSEQTSLYNEQF
>-|TRBD2|TRBJ2-5|TRBV6-5
ASGRGDQETQY
>-|-|TRBJ2-7|TRBV28
ASSSVKNSYEQY
>-|-|TRBJ2-3|TRBV27
ASSLGGINTDTQY
>-|-|TRBJ1-2|TRBV15
ATSRGGNRNSYGYT
>-|-|TRBJ1-2|TRBV29-1
SGGDYGYT
>-|-|TRBJ2-2|TRBV11-1
ASSLGGGLNTGELF
>-|-|TRBJ1-1|TRBV9
ASSADSNTEAF
>-|TRBD1|TRBJ1-2|TRBV2
ASTGSTGGTYGYT
>few|-|TRBJ1-5|TRBV11-2
ASSFSGDDQPQH
>-|-|TRBJ2-5|TRBV5-1
ASTYTIPAEETQY
>-|TRBD2|TRBJ2-1|TRBV27
ASSLGSGKF
>-|TRBD2|TRBJ2-7|TRBV5-1
ASSPRRGSSYEQY
>-|-|TRBJ1-2|TRBV5-1
ASSLLQGDSYGYT
>-|-|TRBJ2-1|TRBV27
ASSLSRLPGLLNEQF
>-|-|TRBJ2-2|TRBV7-3
ASSSQTGGELF
>-|-|TRBJ2-4|TRBV19
ASISREWIQY
>-|TRBD2|TRBJ2-1|TRBV7-3
ASSSAGISYNEQF
>-|-|TRBJ2-6|TRBV5-4
ASSLDPRSGANVLT
>-|-|TRBJ2-5|TRBV14
ASSPSVWEEGQETQY
>once|-|TRBJ2-2|TRBV18
ASSPGITNTGELF
>-|-|TRBJ1-4|TRBV19
ASINEGEKLF
>once|-|TRBJ2-7|TRBV20-1
SAPVGGRPP
>-|-|TRBJ1-1|TRBV5-4
ASNPGGPSRYAF
>-|TRBD1|TRBJ2-2|TRBV5-4
ASSSGQRNTGELF
>-|-|TRBJ2-1|TRBV9
ASNSHPGPRGGNEQF
>-|TRBD2|TRBJ2-1|TRBV5-1
ASSFSGNPPHNEQF
>few|-|TRBJ1-1|TRBV27
ASSQRGLGTEAF
>-|-|TRBJ2-1|TRBV20-1
SARGYNEQF
>-|-|TRBJ2-7|TRBV7-2
ASSLGGATYEQY
>-|-|TRBJ1-1|TRBV6-1
ASPLREAANTEAF
>-|-|TRBJ1-1|TRBV5-1
ASSIAVNTEAF
>-|-|TRBJ2-7|TRBV27
AGGAGPTYEQY
>once|TRBD1|TRBJ1-4|TRBV5-1
ASSPGTGLGEKLF